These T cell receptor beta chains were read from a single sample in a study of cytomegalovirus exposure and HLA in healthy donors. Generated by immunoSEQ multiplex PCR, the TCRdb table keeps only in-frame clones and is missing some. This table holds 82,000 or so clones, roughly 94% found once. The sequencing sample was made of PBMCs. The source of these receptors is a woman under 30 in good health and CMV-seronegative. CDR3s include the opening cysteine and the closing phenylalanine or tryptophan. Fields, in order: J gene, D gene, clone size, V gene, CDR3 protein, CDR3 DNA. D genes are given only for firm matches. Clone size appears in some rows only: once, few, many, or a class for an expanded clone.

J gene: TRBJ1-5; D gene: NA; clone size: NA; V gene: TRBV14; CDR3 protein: CASSQTQDRLEGPQHF; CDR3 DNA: TGTGCCAGCAGCCAAACTCAAGACAGGCTTGAGGGGCCCCAGCATTTT
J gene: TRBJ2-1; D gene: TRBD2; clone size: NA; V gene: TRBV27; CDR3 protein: CASTPLAGGNNEQFF; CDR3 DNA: TGTGCCAGCACCCCACTAGCGGGAGGGAACAATGAGCAGTTCTTC
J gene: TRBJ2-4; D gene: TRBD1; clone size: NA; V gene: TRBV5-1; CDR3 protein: CASSLGGQGNIQYF; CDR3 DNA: TGCGCCAGCAGCTTGGGGGGACAGGGCAACATTCAGTACTTC
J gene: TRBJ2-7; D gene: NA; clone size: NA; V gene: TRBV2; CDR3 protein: CASSVGALLEEQYF; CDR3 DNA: TGTGCCAGCAGTGTGGGGGCCCTCCTCGAAGAGCAGTACTTC
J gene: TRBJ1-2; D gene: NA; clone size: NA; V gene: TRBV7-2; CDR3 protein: CASSAPVSGGYTF; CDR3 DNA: TGTGCCAGCAGCGCCCCCGTCTCGGGAGGCTACACCTTC
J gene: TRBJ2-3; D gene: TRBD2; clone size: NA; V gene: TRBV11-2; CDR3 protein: CASSLVFITAGGLADTQYF; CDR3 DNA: TGTGCCAGCAGCTTAGTTTTTATTACAGCGGGGGGTCTGGCAGATACGCAGTATTTT
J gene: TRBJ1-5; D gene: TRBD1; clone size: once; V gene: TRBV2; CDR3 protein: CASSDSRGQNQPQHF; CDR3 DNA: TGTGCCAGCAGTGATAGCAGGGGGCAAAATCAGCCCCAGCATTTT
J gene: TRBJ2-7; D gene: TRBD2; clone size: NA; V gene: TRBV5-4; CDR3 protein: CASSFPGLAGKSEQYF; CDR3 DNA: TGTGCCAGCAGCTTTCCAGGACTAGCGGGGAAGTCGGAGCAGTACTTC
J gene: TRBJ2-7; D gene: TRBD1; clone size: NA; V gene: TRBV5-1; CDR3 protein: CASSFGTGNEQYF; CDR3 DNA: TGCGCCAGCAGCTTCGGGACAGGGAACGAGCAGTACTTC
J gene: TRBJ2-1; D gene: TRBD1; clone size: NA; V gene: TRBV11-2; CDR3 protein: CASSLEESRSGQGLNEQFF; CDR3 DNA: TGTGCCAGCAGCTTAGAGGAGTCGAGGTCGGGACAGGGGTTGAATGAGCAGTTCTTC
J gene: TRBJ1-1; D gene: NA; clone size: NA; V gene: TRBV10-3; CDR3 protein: CAIREQGGATEAFF; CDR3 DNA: TGTGCCATCAGGGAGCAGGGTGGGGCGACTGAAGCTTTCTTT
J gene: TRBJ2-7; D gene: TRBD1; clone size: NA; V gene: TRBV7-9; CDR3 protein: CASSSGTGASYEQYF; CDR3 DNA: TGTGCCAGCAGCTCCGGGACAGGGGCCTCCTACGAGCAGTACTTC
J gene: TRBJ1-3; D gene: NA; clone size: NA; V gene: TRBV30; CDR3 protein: CAWSASGGNTIYF; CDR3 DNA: TGTGCCTGGAGCGCCTCAGGGGGAAACACCATATATTTT
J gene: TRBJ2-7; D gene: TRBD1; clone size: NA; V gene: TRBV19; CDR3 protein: CATSGQGTNEQYF; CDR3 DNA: TGTGCCACCTCGGGACAGGGCACGAACGAGCAGTACTTC
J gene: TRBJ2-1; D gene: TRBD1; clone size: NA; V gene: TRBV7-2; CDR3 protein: CASSPGQGALSGQFF; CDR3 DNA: TGTGCCAGCAGCCCGGGACAGGGGGCTCTATCAGGGCAGTTCTTC
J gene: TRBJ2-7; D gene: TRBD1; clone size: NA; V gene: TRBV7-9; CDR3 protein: CASSSKQGHSYEQYF; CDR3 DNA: TGTGCCAGCAGCTCCAAACAGGGGCACTCCTACGAGCAGTACTTC
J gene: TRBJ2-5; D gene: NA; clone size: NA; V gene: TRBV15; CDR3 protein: CATTQRLLETQYF; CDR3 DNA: TGTGCCACCACCCAGAGACTTTTAGAGACCCAGTACTTC
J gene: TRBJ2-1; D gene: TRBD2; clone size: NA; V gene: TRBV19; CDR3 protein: CASSIGGRDNEQFF; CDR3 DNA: TGTGCCAGTAGTATAGGCGGGAGGGATAATGAGCAGTTCTTC
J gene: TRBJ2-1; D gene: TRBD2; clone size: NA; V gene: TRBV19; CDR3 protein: CASSILAGIYNEQFF; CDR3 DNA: TGTGCCAGTAGTATCCTAGCGGGGATCTACAATGAGCAGTTCTTC
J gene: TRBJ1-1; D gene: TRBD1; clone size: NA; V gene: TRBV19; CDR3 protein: CASSVHRGRTEAFF; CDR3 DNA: TGTGCCAGTAGTGTCCACAGGGGAAGGACTGAAGCTTTCTTT
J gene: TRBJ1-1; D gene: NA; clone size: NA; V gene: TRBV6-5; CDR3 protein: CASSEYRVGTEAFF; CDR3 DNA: TGTGCCAGCAGTGAATACAGGGTGGGCACTGAAGCTTTCTTT
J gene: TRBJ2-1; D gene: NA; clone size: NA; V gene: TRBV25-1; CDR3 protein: CASSSDSNEQFF; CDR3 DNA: TGTGCCAGCAGTAGCGACAGCAATGAGCAGTTCTTC
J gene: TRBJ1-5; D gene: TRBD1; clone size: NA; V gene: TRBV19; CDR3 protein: CASRSGTAINQPQHF; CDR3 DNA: TGTGCCAGTAGATCCGGGACAGCCATCAATCAGCCCCAGCATTTT
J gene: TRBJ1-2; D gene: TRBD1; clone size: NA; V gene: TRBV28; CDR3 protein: CASSSLPGQGALNGYTF; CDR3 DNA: TGTGCCAGCAGTTCCCTCCCGGGACAGGGGGCCTTGAATGGCTACACCTTC
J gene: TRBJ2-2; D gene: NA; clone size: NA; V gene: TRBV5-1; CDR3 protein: CASRGLSNTGELFF; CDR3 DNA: TGCGCCAGCAGAGGACTATCGAACACCGGGGAGCTGTTTTTT
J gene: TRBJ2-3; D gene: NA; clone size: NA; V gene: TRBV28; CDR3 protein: CASRERGPTGADTQYF; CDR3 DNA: TGTGCCAGCAGGGAACGTGGGCCCACCGGGGCAGATACGCAGTATTTT
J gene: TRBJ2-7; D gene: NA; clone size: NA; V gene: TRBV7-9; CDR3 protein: CASSLVGSSYEQYF; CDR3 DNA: TGTGCCAGCAGCTTAGTGGGCAGCTCCTACGAGCAGTACTTC
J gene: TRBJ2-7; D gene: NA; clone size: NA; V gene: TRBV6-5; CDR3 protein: CASSYEDSGSYEQYF; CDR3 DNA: TGTGCCAGCAGTTACGAAGATAGCGGCTCCTACGAGCAGTACTTC
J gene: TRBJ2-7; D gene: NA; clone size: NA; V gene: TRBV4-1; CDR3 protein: CASSQTRGLRDYEQYF; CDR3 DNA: TGCGCCAGCAGCCAAACCCGGGGACTTCGGGACTACGAGCAGTACTTC
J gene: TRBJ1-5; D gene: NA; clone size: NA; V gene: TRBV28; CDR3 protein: CASSLRTLEGNSNQPQHF; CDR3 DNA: TGTGCCAGCAGTTTAAGGACTCTCGAGGGCAATAGCAATCAGCCCCAGCATTTT
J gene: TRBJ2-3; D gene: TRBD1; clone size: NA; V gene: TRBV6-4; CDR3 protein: CASSETGTGTDTQYF; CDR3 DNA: TGTGCCAGCAGTGAAACCGGGACAGGCACAGATACGCAGTATTTT
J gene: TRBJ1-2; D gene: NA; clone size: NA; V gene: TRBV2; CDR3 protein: CASSEYRGRDYGYTF; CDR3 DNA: TGTGCCAGCAGTGAATACCGGGGTAGGGACTATGGCTACACCTTC
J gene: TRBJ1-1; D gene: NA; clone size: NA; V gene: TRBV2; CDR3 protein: CASSRAGEAFF; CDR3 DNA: TGTGCCAGCAGCAGGGCCGGCGAAGCTTTCTTT
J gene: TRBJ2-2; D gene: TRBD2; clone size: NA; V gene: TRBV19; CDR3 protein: CASSIDDGGGTTGELFF; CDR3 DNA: TGTGCCAGTAGTATAGATGACGGCGGGGGGACAACCGGGGAGCTGTTTTTT
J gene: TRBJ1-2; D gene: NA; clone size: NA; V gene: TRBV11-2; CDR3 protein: CASSFQGSGYTF; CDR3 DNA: TGTGCCAGCAGCTTTCAAGGGAGCGGCTACACCTTC
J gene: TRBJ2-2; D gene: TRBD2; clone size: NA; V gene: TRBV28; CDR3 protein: CALRGGLAGGTGELFF; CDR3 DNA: TGTGCCTTAAGAGGGGGACTAGCGGGAGGCACCGGGGAGCTGTTTTTT
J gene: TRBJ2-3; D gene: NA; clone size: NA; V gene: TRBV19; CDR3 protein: CASSIYQGTDTQYF; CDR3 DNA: TGTGCCAGTAGTATCTACCAGGGCACAGATACGCAGTATTTT